This entry is about one T cell receptor (beta chain). The antigen remains undetermined. This PCR relied on a set of 60 Vbeta primers and 13 Jbeta primers. The method was immunoSEQ multiplex PCR; TCRdb's version includes in-frame clones alone and lacks a portion of them. Here the sample spans 130,000 to 150,000 clones, 60% to 85% being singletons. The source of the sample is a study of cytomegalovirus exposure and HLA in healthy donors. Study results and limitations: Data from an earlier analysis indicated that most TCR beta V segments were productive either about 87% or about 30% of the time. In a later analysis, specific HLA alleles were associated with 15,000 or so TCR beta sequences at a 0.05 false discovery rate.

CDR1 and CDR2 (germline): MDHEN, SYDVKM. This CDR3 contains 16 residues. J lost 0 bases, V lost 6 bases, and 4 bases had no gene match. It was healthy bone marrow donors who served as donors. Though nominally healthy at sampling, donors likely had unrecorded immune exposures. Material: PBMCs. The chain is built from TRBV28 and TRBJ1-5; TRBD1 matches 11 bases. The sequence was collected from a woman in her thirties or forties in good health and CMV-seropositive. The CDR3 sequence is CASSRDRGFSNQPQHF. The DNA for the CDR3 is TGTGCCAGCAGCCGGGACAGGGGGTTTAGCAATCAGCCCCAGCATTTT.